What follows describes a single T cell receptor (beta chain). Its antigen is undetermined. Germline and junction disagree at one end, which may indicate a read error. The sample is drawn from a study of glioma-infiltrating T cells. Study overall: Glioma patients had dexamethasone for six or fewer days before surgery. Blood libraries targeted roughly 4.5- to 11-fold coverage of 1 million or so T cells.

TCR alpha and beta CDR3 regions were amplified from RNA using iRepertoire nested multiplex PCR. TCRdb ran MiXCR on the multiplex PCR reads and lists one entry per CDR3 protein. The sample comprises fewer than 500,000 distinct CDR3 sequences, 35% to 45% of which are singletons, and approximately 12% rests with the top ten. Findings and caveats of the study: Shared blood CDR3 signature motifs marked patients with low tissue-blood divergence. Non-neoplastic patients had below-expected tissue-blood divergence, while all gliomas exceeded expectation.

Sequenced input: glioma tissue, nonneoplastic brain tissue, or PBMCs (not recorded which). The sequence came from a human donor with low-grade glioma or glioblastoma, undergoing nonglioma brain surgery, or in good health (not recorded which).

The CDR3 bases are TGTGCCAGCAGCTTAGAATTGAGTTCACCCCTCCACTTC. Translation: CASSLELSSPLHF. The gene calls are TRBV7-2 and TRBJ2-7, with no clear D. CDR3 length: 13 amino acids. Germline values: CDR1 SGHTA, CDR2 FQGNSA.